The clone carrying this T cell receptor (beta chain) was found many times. This sample was taken from a study of early T cells in non-severe SARS-CoV-2 infection. Turning to the study itself: Unsorted whole blood bulk RNA was sequenced, with unpaired chains.

Unique molecular identifier tags were affixed to discrete cDNA molecules. TCRdb analysed the 5' RACE reads with MiXCR anew, one entry per CDR3 protein. The data show fewer than 40,000 distinct CDR3 sequences, about 6% seen once. This clonotype originated in an adult who was a healthcare worker with PCR-confirmed SARS-CoV-2 infection or an uninfected control (not recorded which). Sequencing used whole blood.

CDR3 residues: CASSSGQLQETQYF. CDR3 DNA: TGTGCCAGCAGCTCTGGACAGCTCCAAGAGACCCAGTACTTC. The chain combines TRBV7-2 with TRBJ2-5; D is possibly TRBD1 (6 bases). The CDR3 consists of 14 residues. Germline V CDR1 and CDR2: SGHTA, FQGNSA. V dropped 4 bases and J dropped 1 base, with 10 bases sitting between them.